These 30 T cell receptor beta chains share one sample of origin, sequenced in a study of cytomegalovirus exposure and HLA in healthy donors. The PCR ran on 60 Vbeta and 13 Jbeta primers. The data were produced by immunoSEQ multiplex PCR, yet TCRdb's version contains in-frame clones alone and is incomplete. Of 85,000 to 90,000 clones listed, 85% are singletons. Sequencing was performed on PBMCs. The source is a man aged 35-49 years in good health and CMV-seropositive.

The V call is TRBV11-3, the J call TRBJ2-5, with TRBD2 as a possible D gene (6 bases). TRBJ2-7 explains the end of the DNA better; the J call may be wrong. Germline assignment: CDR1 SGHNT and CDR2 YENEEA. CDR3 length: 15 residues. The CDR3 reads CASSPGGSSSYEQYF. DNA for the CDR3: TGTGCCAGCAGCCCCGGGGGTTCGAGCTCCTACGAGCAGTACTTC.

The rearrangement joins TRBV5-1 to TRBJ1-2; D unclear. Germline assignment: CDR1 SGHRS and CDR2 YFSETQ. The ends were cut back, 2 bases at V and 0 bases at J, with 11 bases in the middle. This CDR3 contains 15 residues. The CDR3 coding sequence is TGCGCCAGCAGCTTAGGAGACCATACTAACTATGGCTACACCTTC. Translation: CASSLGDHTNYGYTF.

V usage is TRBV11-2 and J usage is TRBJ2-3; D is perhaps TRBD1 (6 bases). Germline CDR1 SGHAT, CDR2 FQNNGV. The CDR3 extends over 14 amino acids. The germline V and J ends were trimmed by 7 bases and 2 bases, with 13 bases remaining between them. For the CDR3, the DNA is TGTGCCAGCACCCGGACAGCTTCCACAGATACGCAGTATTTT. Encoded protein: CASTRTASTDTQYF.

The rearrangement uses TRBV27 and TRBJ2-7, with 11 positions matching TRBD2. This CDR3 has 14 residues. Germline CDR1 and CDR2: MNHEY and SMNVEV (reference sequence). V shed 5 bases, J shed 3 bases, and the junction held 3 bases outside the gene matches. The CDR3: CASSGGTSGYEQYF. CDR3 nucleotides: TGTGCCAGCAGTGGCGGGACTAGCGGCTACGAGCAGTACTTC.

This clone occurred once. The chain couples TRBV5-6 to TRBJ2-1, with 7 bases identical to TRBD1. The CDR3 runs to 15 residues. The V and J ends lost 3 bases and 9 bases, in that order; junction bases with no gene match: 12. CDR1 and CDR2 (germline): SGHDT, YYEEEE. This chain's CDR3 is CASSSRDSKRGEQFF. For the CDR3, the DNA is TGTGCCAGCAGCTCCCGGGACAGTAAAAGGGGTGAGCAGTTCTTC.

The chain couples TRBV29-1 to TRBJ2-3; tentative D call: TRBD1 (6 bases). The J call is in doubt because the DNA end fits TRBJ1-5 better. CDR1 and CDR2 (germline): SQVTM, ANQGSEA. There are 15 residues in the CDR3. CDR3 coding DNA: TGCAGCGTCGTCTGGGGTGCGGGGGGCCAAAATACGCAGCATTTT. The encoded protein is CSVVWGAGGQNTQHF.

This clone was detected a few times. The chain recombines TRBV5-6 with TRBJ2-7; maybe TRBD1 (6 bases). V was clipped by 1 base and J by 3 bases, with 11 bases between them. In germline, CDR1 is SGHDT, CDR2 YYEEEE. There are 14 residues in the CDR3. CDR3 in DNA: TGTGCCAGCAGCTTGCCCGGACAGAACTACGAGCAGTACTTC. Protein: CASSLPGQNYEQYF.

The chain carries TRBV11-1 and TRBJ1-6; perhaps TRBD1 as D (6 bases). Trimming pared 1 base from V and 9 bases from J, leaving 7 bases between. From germline, CDR1 is SGHAT and CDR2 FQDESV (reference sequence). The CDR3 runs to 13 residues. CDR3 amino acids: CASSLDRVSPLHF. CDR3 DNA: TGTGCCAGCAGCTTAGACAGGGTTTCACCCCTCCACTTT.

The V gene is TRBV12-5, the J gene TRBJ2-7; D gene uncertain. V was clipped by 3 bases and J by 3 bases, with 12 bases between them. The CDR3 is made up of 14 amino acids. The germline gives CDR1 LGHNT, CDR2 FRNRAP. CDR3 sequence reads: CASGFSAAFYEQYF. CDR3 bases: TGTGCTAGTGGTTTCTCGGCGGCCTTCTACGAGCAGTACTTC.

There are a few counts of this clone. V and J are TRBV18 and TRBJ1-5; 9 bases are a match to TRBD1. Germline V gene lookup returns CDR1 KGHSH and CDR2 LQKENI. This CDR3 has 16 residues. V gave up 3 bases and J gave up 3 bases; unmatched junction bases: 6. The CDR3 is CASSPGTGSVNQPQHF. For the CDR3, the DNA is TGTGCCAGCTCACCCGGGACAGGGAGTGTCAATCAGCCCCAGCATTTT.

The V gene is TRBV13, the J gene TRBJ2-6; 7 bases match TRBD1. The CDR3 consists of 16 residues. The germline V gene has CDR1 PRHDT and CDR2 FYEKMQ (reference sequence). The V and J ends lost 6 bases and 0 bases, in that order; junction bases with no gene match: 5. Here the CDR3 DNA reads TGTGCCAGCAGTCGGACAGGACTCTCTGGGGCCAACGTCCTGACTTTC. Its translation is CASSRTGLSGANVLTF.

V usage is TRBV18 and J usage is TRBJ2-5, with D unresolved. The J call could be wrong; TRBJ2-7 is a better fit for the DNA end. This CDR3 has 12 amino acids. Germline values: CDR1 KGHSH, CDR2 LQKENI. CDR3: CASSPEAYEQYF. The CDR3 nucleotides read TGTGCCAGCTCACCAGAAGCCTACGAGCAGTACTTC.

CDR3 DNA: TGCGCCAGCAGCTTGGAGGCAGGGTTCGTCTACGAGCAGTACTTC. Translated, it gives CASSLEAGFVYEQYF. This sequence joins TRBV5-1 and TRBJ2-7; perhaps TRBD1 as D (5 bases). This CDR3 is 15 amino acids long. Germline loops: CDR1 SGHRS, CDR2 YFSETQ. Trimming took 0 bases from V and 3 from J, leaving 13 bases between them.

The rearrangement joins TRBV5-1 to TRBJ2-1; 14 nucleotides agree with TRBD2. J lost 7 bases, V lost 0 bases, and 3 bases had no gene match. This CDR3 is built from 16 residues. The germline V gene has CDR1 SGHRS and CDR2 YFSETQ. CDR3 coding DNA: TGCGCCAGCAGCTTGGCCGGGACTAGCGGGGGAAATGAGCAGTTCTTC. Amino acid sequence: CASSLAGTSGGNEQFF.

The CDR3 DNA reads TGTGCCAGCAGCTTAAGACTAGCGGGGGGGGTCACAGATACGCAGTATTTT. Protein product: CASSLRLAGGVTDTQYF. The chain employs TRBV11-2 and TRBJ2-3; 14 nucleotides match TRBD2. CDR1 and CDR2 (germline): SGHAT, FQNNGV. Unmatched junction bases numbered 3, after V lost 2 bases and J lost 2 bases. CDR3 length: 17 residues.

The DNA for the CDR3 is TGTGCCAGCAGCTTAAGACTAGCGGGAGACACCGGGGAGCTGTTTTTT. It encodes CASSLRLAGDTGELFF. The V and J genes are TRBV7-9 and TRBJ2-2; 12 bases map to TRBD2. V was clipped by 2 bases and J by 3 bases; unmatched bases: 1. Germline loops: CDR1 SEHNR, CDR2 FQNEAQ (reference sequence). The CDR3 spans 16 residues.

V gene TRBV19 combines with J gene TRBJ2-7; 8 bases align to TRBD1. With 1 base clipped from V and 4 bases from J, the junction kept 3 bases outside the gene matches. CDR1 LNHDA and CDR2 SQIVND come from the germline V gene (reference sequence). The CDR3 sequence is 14 residues long. CDR3 loop: CASSIGTGRYEQYF. In DNA, the CDR3 is TGTGCCAGTAGTATAGGGACAGGGCGTTACGAGCAGTACTTC.

This chain joins TRBV5-4 and TRBJ2-2, with TRBD1 matching 9 bases. From germline, CDR1 is SGHNT and CDR2 YYREEE (reference sequence). The J segment lost 4 bases and the V segment lost 5 bases, leaving 9 bases of the junction unmatched. This CDR3 contains 16 residues. The CDR3 reads CASSPPGTGSTGELFF. CDR3 sequence (DNA): TGTGCCAGCAGTCCACCCGGGACAGGGAGCACCGGGGAGCTGTTTTTT.

The genes are TRBV7-9 and TRBJ2-7; no definite D call. The length of the CDR3 is 14 residues. Germline CDR1 and CDR2: SEHNR and FQNEAQ (reference sequence). Trimming took off 2 bases at V and 2 bases at J, with 10 bases between the two ends. DNA of the CDR3: TGTGCCAGCAGCTTATTAGCCGAAACCTACGAGCAGTACTTC. It translates to CASSLLAETYEQYF.

This sequence joins TRBV5-4 and TRBJ2-5, with 8 bases lining up with TRBD2. Judging by the DNA end, TRBJ2-7 fits better; the J call may be wrong. Germline V lookup: CDR1 SGHNT, CDR2 YYREEE (reference sequence). The CDR3 runs 14 residues. This CDR3 reads CASSLGREGDEQYF. For the CDR3, the DNA is TGTGCCAGCAGCTTGGGTCGGGAGGGAGACGAGCAGTACTTC.

The chain links TRBV7-9 to TRBJ1-5; 9 bases agree with TRBD1. The ends lost 0 bases at V and 1 base at J; junction bases unmatched: 7. Germline CDR1 SEHNR, CDR2 FQNEAQ (reference sequence). CDR3 length: 18 residues. The CDR3 here is CASSLARGQGISNQPQHF. In DNA form, the CDR3 reads TGTGCCAGCAGCTTAGCGCGTGGACAGGGGATCAGCAATCAGCCCCAGCATTTT.

The V gene is TRBV6-5, the J gene TRBJ1-5; weak D call: TRBD1 (5 bases). Trimming took 3 bases from V and 6 from J, leaving 12 bases between them. CDR3 length: 14 amino acids. Germline loops: CDR1 MNHEY, CDR2 SVGAGI. In DNA form, the CDR3 reads TGTGCCAGCAGTTATACTGGGGGGGGTCAGCCCCAGCATTTT. This codes for CASSYTGGGQPQHF.

The chain employs TRBV9 and TRBJ2-5; TRBD1 matches at 9 bases. The germline gives CDR1 SGDLS, CDR2 YYNGEE. This CDR3 region has 16 residues. The V and J ends lost 4 bases and 4 bases, in that order; junction bases with no gene match: 11. The CDR3 loop reads CASSPGLTGGRETQYF. The CDR3 DNA follows: TGTGCCAGCAGCCCGGGCCTAACAGGGGGCAGAGAGACCCAGTACTTC. Together with reference TRBV9 and TRBJ2-5, the CDR3 gives the full variable domain: DSGVTQTPKHLITATGQRVTLRCSPRSGDLSVYWYQQSLDQGLQFLIQYYNGEERAKGNILERFSAQQFPDLHSELNLSSLELGDSALYFCASSPGLTGGRETQYFGPGTRLLVL.

Concerning this clone: The junction departs from the called germline gene at one end, perhaps through a read error. The chain joins TRBV29-1 to TRBJ1-1; TRBD1 matches 11 bases. The CDR3 totals 11 residues. The germline gives CDR1 SQVTM, CDR2 ANQGSEA. The CDR3 reads CSVGQGAEAFF. The CDR3 bases are TGCAGCGTAGGACAGGGGGCTGAGGCTTTCTTT.

This clone was observed a handful of times. The chain couples TRBV6-5 to TRBJ1-2, with TRBD1 identical over 8 bases. The V and J ends lost 2 bases and 10 bases, in that order; junction bases with no gene match: 12. The CDR3 loop spans 15 amino acids. In germline, CDR1 is MNHEY, CDR2 SVGAGI. The CDR3 is CASSYLQGAGEVYTF. The DNA for the CDR3 is TGTGCCAGCAGTTACCTTCAGGGGGCAGGAGAAGTCTACACCTTC.

This rearrangement joins TRBV7-9 to TRBJ2-7; 10 bases align to TRBD1. Germline lookup yields CDR1 SEHNR and CDR2 FQNEAQ (reference sequence). The CDR3 is made up of 15 amino acids. With V trimmed by 4 bases and J by 7 bases, 10 bases remained unmatched. The CDR3 is CASSSAQTGGVEQYF. For the CDR3, the DNA is TGTGCCAGCAGCTCAGCCCAGACAGGGGGCGTTGAGCAGTACTTC.

V and J are TRBV7-2 and TRBJ2-7; D possibly corresponds to TRBD2 (7 bases). The germline CDR1 and CDR2 sequences are SGHTA and FQGNSA. V shed 5 bases and J shed 5 bases, with 19 bases lying between them. CDR3 size: 15 residues. In DNA, the CDR3 is TGTGCCAGCAGCACAGGGAGCGGGATCGCGAACGAGCAGTACTTC. It codes for CASSTGSGIANEQYF.

The chain recombines TRBV5-1 with TRBJ1-1; D ambiguous. CDR1 and CDR2 (germline): SGHRS, YFSETQ. Trimming cost V 1 base and J 1 base, with 8 bases left between them. CDR3 length: 14 amino acids. The CDR3 here is CASSLLAENTEAFF. For the CDR3, the DNA is TGCGCCAGCAGCTTGTTGGCGGAGAACACTGAAGCTTTCTTT.

The chain is built from TRBV18 and TRBJ2-5; TRBD2 matches at 7 bases. Losses at the gene ends were 4 bases for V and 5 bases for J; bases not matched to a gene: 7. The CDR3 extends over 14 amino acids. Germline V gene data show CDR1 as KGHSH and CDR2 as LQKENI. In DNA form, the CDR3 reads TGTGCCAGCTCACGTCAAGCGGGGAGGGAGACCCAGTACTTC. Its translation is CASSRQAGRETQYF.

This rearrangement joins TRBV5-6 to TRBJ2-2, with 9 positions matching TRBD2. With 1 base clipped from V and 5 bases from J, the junction kept 9 bases outside the gene matches. There are 17 residues in the CDR3. Germline CDR1 is SGHDT and CDR2 is YYEEEE. CDR3 coding DNA: TGTGCCAGCAGCTTGTTTCGGCTAGCGGGGAGAACCGGGGAGCTGTTTTTT. Its protein is CASSLFRLAGRTGELFF.